This TCR beta chain appears in the sequencing data of a study of T cell repertoires in cytomegalovirus infection (dated by TCRdb to between 2017 and 2020). A note on the overall study: Alongside well-studied HLA-B-restricted epitopes, the peptide stimulations were aimed at recently identified HLA-C-restricted CMV epitopes, whose presentation resists viral immunomodulation. Donor HLA type was relevant to the analysis, as public TCR beta signatures indicated carriage of CMV infection together with the matching HLA type.

The run used an Illumina HiSeq 1500. The public reads were reanalyzed by TCRdb: fastp trimming at Q25, MiXCR alignment, in-frame beta chains only. Identical CDR3 proteins give one entry, which carries the most common genes and DNA. The sample data list 900,000 to 950,000 distinct CDR3 sequences, and 31% of these were observed just once. Around an eighth of the sample rests with the top ten. Broad study findings and their caveats: The ex vivo response was dominated by HLA-C-restricted CMV-specific TCR beta clonotypes, which also provided the single most frequent clonotype in two of eight donors. Cumulative frequency of public TCR beta family members discriminated carriers of CMV infection plus the relevant HLA type in this cohort and an independent approximately 360-donor cohort.

In the paper's terms, the treatment or condition label means: in vitro stimulation with specific CMV peptide epitopes to enrich CMV-specific T cells. In this sample, this clonotype turned up a few times. Its recognized antigen is unknown. Base qualities were left out, and no much larger clone turns up one base away. This TCR derives from a human donor in good health (CMV status not recorded). Some clones in this sample may be carry-over from other donors' samples. The sequencing here drew on cultured CD8+ T cells from PBMCs, taken from culture after CMV antigen stimulation.

Read as DNA, the sequence is TGCAGCGTTGAGTCCGGGGTAACCGAGGACATTCAGTACTTC. Its protein is CSVESGVTEDIQYF. Here the chain combines TRBV29-1 and TRBJ2-4; the D segment could be TRBD2, given 5 matching bases. Looking up the germline V gene yields CDR1 SQVTM and CDR2 ANQGSEA. Measured from the cysteine to the phenylalanine, the CDR3 is 14 residues long. The kept DNA is CDR3 alone, 42 bases in frame from the first base. V is clipped by 3 bases and J by 8 bases, and the sequence between their germline boundaries is 17 bases long. Outside the CDR3, residues come from the reference TRBV29-1 and TRBJ2-4 proteins, so the full variable domain is: SAVISQKPSRDICQRGTSLTIQCQVDSQVTMMFWYRQQPGQSLTLIATANQGSEATYESGFVIDKFPISRPNLTFSTLTVSNMSPEDSSIYLCSVESGVTEDIQYFGAGTRLSVL.